This entry concerns a single T cell receptor (beta chain). What it recognizes is unknown. The data derive from a study of cytotoxic CD8 clonotypes in ibrutinib-treated CLL. Study-wide context: By median roughly 69 months, approximately twelve had progressed and about 15 stayed remitted; responses had been 2 complete and roughly 25 partial. There were, on average, about 240,000 productive templates and tens of thousands of productive rearrangements per sample. Study-wide results and caveats: Clonality (at baseline) was higher than in age-matched healthy donors and tracked circulating CD8+ T-cell counts. Clonality was elevated at ibrutinib response and had returned toward baseline at progression.

J lost 6 bases, V lost 4 bases, and 11 bases had no gene match. Germline loops: CDR1 MDHEN, CDR2 SYDVKM. The CDR3 sequence is 16 residues long. Some clones are missing from TCRdb's copy, which holds only in-frame ones; the method was immunoSEQ multiplex PCR. Of about 140,000 clones in the sample, approximately 90% were seen once. The sample was PBMCs, taken after 12 months of ibrutinib treatment. V gene TRBV28 combines with J gene TRBJ2-1, with 8 nucleotides matching TRBD2. The sequence came from a human donor with chronic lymphocytic leukemia. The DNA for the CDR3 is TGTGCCAGCAGTTACACCTCTGGCGGGAGGTCCAATGAGCAGTTCTTC. Translating it yields CASSYTSGGRSNEQFF.